The 3 T cell receptor beta chains listed next were all sequenced from one sample in a study of blood T cell repertoires in COVID-19 (dated by TCRdb to between 2020 and 2021). Library method: the immunoSEQ multiplex PCR assay. TCRdb obtained this table from immuneACCESS and retained in-frame rearrangements with V and J assigned. These tables miss some clones; where compared with another copy, unresolved V genes account for less than half of the shortfall, and the remainder is unexplained. The sample table contains 110,000 to 150,000 clones; only one count was recorded for around 80% of them. The ten largest clones capture 1.5% to 2% of the sample. Sequenced material: PBMCs or T cells enriched from blood (not recorded which). These receptors were obtained from a woman younger than 30 who had been exposed to COVID-19.

The rearrangement uses TRBV27 and TRBJ2-2; 11 nucleotides match TRBD2. V shed 7 bases and J 6 bases; nucleotides not matched to a gene: 7. The CDR3 spans 15 residues. Looked up from germline, CDR1 is MNHEY and CDR2 is SMNVEV (reference sequence). The CDR3 sequence: CASIVAGGPPGELFF. CDR3 bases: TGTGCCAGCATAGTAGCGGGAGGGCCCCCCGGGGAGCTGTTTTTT.

The chain carries TRBV6-2 or TRBV6-3 and TRBJ2-7; 11 bases agree with TRBD2. J lost 5 bases, V lost 2 bases, and 5 bases had no gene match. The germline V gene encodes CDR1 MNHEY and CDR2 SVGEGT. The length of the CDR3 is 15 residues. CDR3 nucleotides: TGTGCCAGCAGTTACGGGCTGGGACTAGCGGACGAGCAGTACTTC. This encodes CASSYGLGLADEQYF.

This chain uses TRBV19 with TRBJ2-1; D is ambiguous. V was clipped by 5 bases and J by 4 bases, with 12 bases between them. This CDR3 has 14 residues. The germline gives CDR1 LNHDA, CDR2 SQIVND (reference sequence). CDR3 protein: CASSRMGDYNEQFF. In DNA form, the CDR3 reads TGTGCCAGTAGTCGAATGGGCGATTACAATGAGCAGTTCTTC.